A selection of T cell receptor beta chains follows, all from one sample in a study. One entry per CDR3 protein, called by TCRdb with MiXCR from the 5' RACE reads. This table holds roughly 6,000 distinct CDR3 sequences, approximately 62% found once. Sequenced: memory CD4+ T cells sorted from a lymph node. These receptors originate from a female donor with breast cancer. Each CDR3 is given without its conserved first and last residue. The D gene is left open where the match is weak. For some rows the clone size is stated as once, few or many, or as a class when expanded; others skip it.

J gene: TRBJ1-2; V gene: TRBV10-3; clone size: NA; D gene: NA; CDR3 protein: AISDSNRYGYT
J gene: TRBJ2-7; V gene: TRBV12-3/TRBV12-4; clone size: NA; D gene: NA; CDR3 protein: ASSPRTGREVQY
J gene: TRBJ2-1; V gene: TRBV5-1; clone size: NA; D gene: TRBD2; CDR3 protein: ASSLVPSGNNEQF
J gene: TRBJ2-5; V gene: TRBV20-1; clone size: few; D gene: TRBD2; CDR3 protein: SGGRRETSETQY
J gene: TRBJ2-3; V gene: TRBV20-1; clone size: NA; D gene: NA; CDR3 protein: SAPRWLALTDTQY
J gene: TRBJ1-2; V gene: TRBV20-1; clone size: large; D gene: TRBD1; CDR3 protein: SAGTQGRGDGYT
J gene: TRBJ1-2; V gene: TRBV6-1; clone size: NA; D gene: NA; CDR3 protein: ASSKAREANYGYT
J gene: TRBJ2-7; V gene: TRBV5-1; clone size: NA; D gene: NA; CDR3 protein: ASSLSGATSYEQY
J gene: TRBJ1-3; V gene: TRBV5-1; clone size: NA; D gene: NA; CDR3 protein: ASSLEGSNTIY
J gene: TRBJ2-2; V gene: TRBV12-3/TRBV12-4; clone size: large; D gene: TRBD2; CDR3 protein: ASSPWRTSGVNTGELF
J gene: TRBJ2-7; V gene: TRBV7-3; clone size: few; D gene: NA; CDR3 protein: ASSSLVGAEQY
J gene: TRBJ2-7; V gene: TRBV12-3/TRBV12-4; clone size: NA; D gene: TRBD1; CDR3 protein: ASSPFRGPGEQY
J gene: TRBJ2-3; V gene: TRBV19; clone size: NA; D gene: NA; CDR3 protein: ASSQRGHTDTQY
J gene: TRBJ2-5; V gene: TRBV5-1; clone size: NA; D gene: TRBD1; CDR3 protein: ASSLTTGGQETQY
J gene: TRBJ2-1; V gene: TRBV5-5; clone size: NA; D gene: NA; CDR3 protein: ASSLRRLEGNEQF
J gene: TRBJ2-5; V gene: TRBV20-1; clone size: NA; D gene: TRBD2; CDR3 protein: SASVSGGEGETQY
J gene: TRBJ1-6; V gene: TRBV20-1; clone size: NA; D gene: NA; CDR3 protein: SARLDRSSYNSPLH
J gene: TRBJ1-4; V gene: TRBV5-6; clone size: NA; D gene: NA; CDR3 protein: ASSLRQDEKLF
J gene: TRBJ1-4; V gene: TRBV20-1; clone size: NA; D gene: NA; CDR3 protein: SASWTVDEKLF
J gene: TRBJ2-5; V gene: TRBV5-1; clone size: NA; D gene: NA; CDR3 protein: ASSVRTAIGTQY
J gene: TRBJ1-1; V gene: TRBV4-1; clone size: NA; D gene: NA; CDR3 protein: ASSLQDGTMNTEAF
J gene: TRBJ1-2; V gene: TRBV18; clone size: NA; D gene: NA; CDR3 protein: ASSSDYGYT
J gene: TRBJ2-2; V gene: TRBV5-4; clone size: NA; D gene: TRBD2; CDR3 protein: ASSSTSANTGELF
J gene: TRBJ2-1; V gene: TRBV20-1; clone size: NA; D gene: NA; CDR3 protein: SASMDEQF
J gene: TRBJ1-2; V gene: TRBV12-3/TRBV12-4; clone size: few; D gene: TRBD1; CDR3 protein: ASSSSRDRANYGYT
J gene: TRBJ1-2; V gene: TRBV2; clone size: once; D gene: NA; CDR3 protein: ASRGDRGSDGYT
J gene: TRBJ2-7; V gene: TRBV12-3/TRBV12-4; clone size: NA; D gene: NA; CDR3 protein: ASGRRTEQY
J gene: TRBJ1-5; V gene: TRBV12-3/TRBV12-4; clone size: NA; D gene: TRBD1; CDR3 protein: ASSRTGVNQPQH
J gene: TRBJ2-2; V gene: TRBV5-1; clone size: NA; D gene: TRBD2; CDR3 protein: ASSLDSGAGELF
J gene: TRBJ2-6; V gene: TRBV15; clone size: NA; D gene: NA; CDR3 protein: ATSRGGAGANVLT
J gene: TRBJ2-3; V gene: TRBV7-2; clone size: NA; D gene: NA; CDR3 protein: ASSSASTDTQY
J gene: TRBJ1-1; V gene: TRBV5-1; clone size: NA; D gene: NA; CDR3 protein: TSRRTTRGSAGINTEAF
J gene: TRBJ2-1; V gene: TRBV5-1; clone size: once; D gene: TRBD2; CDR3 protein: ASSFTSGGYNEQF
J gene: TRBJ2-1; V gene: TRBV7-9; clone size: NA; D gene: NA; CDR3 protein: ASRSLTAEQF
J gene: TRBJ1-1; V gene: TRBV9; clone size: NA; D gene: NA; CDR3 protein: ASSVEGNRAF
J gene: TRBJ2-1; V gene: TRBV13; clone size: NA; D gene: TRBD1; CDR3 protein: ASSLGTGTGNNEQF
J gene: TRBJ2-5; V gene: TRBV12-3/TRBV12-4; clone size: NA; D gene: TRBD2; CDR3 protein: VSSALLAGEETQY
J gene: TRBJ2-5; V gene: TRBV7-9; clone size: NA; D gene: TRBD1; CDR3 protein: ASSRGTGQETQY
J gene: TRBJ2-5; V gene: TRBV18; clone size: NA; D gene: NA; CDR3 protein: ASSPGSGETQY
J gene: TRBJ2-5; V gene: TRBV20-1; clone size: NA; D gene: NA; CDR3 protein: SALLLVFTETQY